The TCR beta chain described here comes from a study of CD4+ T cells in melanoma. The CDR3 consists of 12 residues. Profiling relied on immunoSEQ multiplex PCR, and the TCRdb table lists in-frame clones only, not all of them. The sample yields 15,000 to 20,000 clones, about 72% seen once. Sequencing was carried out using cells from a culture (not recorded whether cultured in vitro). This clonotype was sampled from a human donor with melanoma. The genes are TRBV1 and TRBJ2-7; no DNA check was done on the table's D call, TRBD2. TRBV1 has pseudogene status. The CDR3 loop reads CTSSPAVGEQYF. CDR3 sequence (DNA): TGCACCAGCAGCCCCGCGGTCGGCGAGCAGTACTTC.